This entry lists 12 T cell receptor beta chains sequenced from one sample in a study of CD8+ T cells in alopecia areata. As the sequencing template, cDNA was produced by extracting RNA and reverse transcribing it. Profiled with immunoSEQ multiplex PCR; TCRdb holds only in-frame clones, not every one. Of around 270,000 clones detected, roughly 60% appear once; the ten largest clones hold about 1.8%. Sample treatment: oral pan-JAK inhibitor, 5-10 mg twice daily. This specimen was CD4+ T cells sorted from blood, taken at week 24, from a patient treated with tofacitinib. These receptors originate from a human donor with alopecia areata.

The chain combines TRBV2 with TRBJ2-1; TRBD1 matches at 8 bases. The CDR3 consists of 15 residues. Germline CDR1 SNHLY, CDR2 FYNNEI. V gave up 7 bases and J gave up 7 bases; unmatched junction bases: 12. CDR3 protein: CASTVGRGRANEQFF. CDR3 DNA: TGTGCCAGCACCGTGGGCAGGGGGCGTGCTAATGAGCAGTTCTTC.

V and J are TRBV7-2 and TRBJ2-3; no reliable D call. The CDR3 has 14 amino acids. CDR1 is SGHTA and CDR2 is FQGNSA in the germline V gene. Trimming removed 2 bases from V and 3 bases from J, with 9 bases in between. CDR3: CASSLTASTDTQYF. For the CDR3, the DNA is TGTGCCAGCAGCTTAACAGCCTCTACAGATACGCAGTATTTT. Looking up the rest from reference TRBV7-2 and TRBJ2-3 gives the full variable domain: GAGVSQSPSNKVTEKGKDVELRCDPISGHTALYWYRQSLGQGLEFLIYFQGNSAPDKSGLPSDRFSAERTGGSVSTLTIQRTQQEDSAVYLCASSLTASTDTQYFGPGTRLTVL.

This clone was observed a few times. V usage is TRBV5-1 and J usage is TRBJ2-5; D not certain. Germline V gives CDR1 SGHRS, CDR2 YFSETQ. The CDR3 is made up of 11 amino acids. V lost 4 bases and J 3 bases, leaving 4 bases between the germline ends. Here the CDR3 DNA reads TGCGCCAGCAGCGTCAAAGAGACCCAGTACTTC. It codes for CASSVKETQYF. Variable domain in full (rest from reference TRBV5-1 and TRBJ2-5): KAGVTQTPRYLIKTRGQQVTLSCSPISGHRSVSWYQQTPGQGLQFLFEYFSETQRNKGNFPGRFSGRQFSNSRSEMNVSTLELGDSALYLCASSVKETQYFGPGTRLLVL.

The V call is TRBV30, the J call TRBJ2-7, with D unclear. There are 14 residues in the CDR3. Germline assignment: CDR1 GTSNPN and CDR2 SVGIG (reference sequence). Trimming pared 5 bases from V and 3 bases from J, leaving 17 bases between. CDR3 DNA sequence: TGTGCCTGGGAGGATCCGGGTTGGGGCTACGAGCAGTACTTC. It yields the protein CAWEDPGWGYEQYF.

The rearrangement joins TRBV2 to TRBJ1-1, with D hard to call. Trimming stripped 6 bases from V and 3 bases from J, with 8 bases between. The CDR3 is 12 residues long. Germline CDR1 is SNHLY and CDR2 is FYNNEI. Here the CDR3 DNA reads TGTGCCAGCAGACAGCGGGACACTGAAGCTTTCTTT. The encoded protein is CASRQRDTEAFF. The whole variable domain, remainder taken from reference TRBV2 and TRBJ1-1, is EPEVTQTPSHQVTQMGQEVILRCVPISNHLYFYWYRQILGQKVEFLVSFYNNEISEKSEIFDDQFSVERPDGSNFTLKIRSTKLEDSAMYFCASRQRDTEAFFGQGTRLTVV.

This sequence joins TRBV5-1 and TRBJ1-1; D ambiguous. Germline-derived CDR1 and CDR2 are SGHRS and YFSETQ. V gave up 4 bases and J gave up 1 base, with 5 bases separating them. This CDR3 region has 12 residues. Here the CDR3 reads CASSIKNTEAFF. CDR3 DNA: TGCGCCAGCAGCATCAAGAACACTGAAGCTTTCTTT. The full variable domain, with the rest looked up from reference TRBV5-1 and TRBJ1-1, is KAGVTQTPRYLIKTRGQQVTLSCSPISGHRSVSWYQQTPGQGLQFLFEYFSETQRNKGNFPGRFSGRQFSNSRSEMNVSTLELGDSALYLCASSIKNTEAFFGQGTRLTVV.

This clone turned up a few times. The chain recombines TRBV5-1 with TRBJ2-3; no clear D gene. V was pared by 0 bases and J by 2 bases, with 13 bases between. Germline V gene lookup returns CDR1 SGHRS and CDR2 YFSETQ. The CDR3 consists of 16 residues. CDR3 bases: TGCGCCAGCAGCTTGGCCACTGGCCTATCCACAGATACGCAGTATTTT. Its protein product is CASSLATGLSTDTQYF.

The chain is built from TRBV5-1 and TRBJ2-3; possibly TRBD1 or TRBD2 for D (6 bases each). The CDR3 length is 15 residues. In germline, CDR1 is SGHRS, CDR2 YFSETQ. Between the trimmed V and J ends, which lost 0 bases and 5 bases, there was a span of 13 bases. The CDR3 spells CASSLALGGGDTQYF. The CDR3 DNA sequence: TGCGCCAGCAGCTTGGCCCTTGGAGGGGGAGATACGCAGTATTTT.

This clone occurred a few times. The chain has TRBV29-1 and TRBJ1-5; D remains unclear. CDR3 length: 13 residues. V lost 0 bases and J lost 6, with 9 bases in between. Germline values: CDR1 SQVTM, CDR2 ANQGSEA. CDR3 sequence reads: CSVEEGYGQPQHF. CDR3 sequence (DNA): TGCAGCGTTGAAGAAGGTTACGGTCAGCCCCAGCATTTT.

A few counts support this clone. This sequence joins TRBV29-1 and TRBJ2-5; perhaps TRBD2 as D (7 bases). Germline V gene data show CDR1 as SQVTM and CDR2 as ANQGSEA. This CDR3 region has 14 residues. Trimming pared 1 base from V and 5 bases from J, leaving 14 bases between. CDR3 amino acids: CSVEGQGRAETQYF. The DNA of the CDR3 is TGCAGCGTTGAAGGCCAGGGGAGGGCGGAGACCCAGTACTTC.

J is TRBJ2-3 and V is TRBV7-3; a weak D match, TRBD2 (5 bases). V was shortened by 9 bases and J by 6 bases, with 7 bases between the two germline ends. This CDR3 has 10 amino acids. The germline V gene has CDR1 SGHTA and CDR2 FQGTGA. CDR3 amino acids: CARREDTQYF. The CDR3, as DNA: TGTGCCAGGAGGGAGGATACGCAGTATTTT.

V is TRBV28 and J is TRBJ2-1; D is perhaps TRBD1 (6 bases). This CDR3 has 17 residues. V was clipped by 3 bases and J by 0 bases, with 15 bases between them. Germline V gene lookup returns CDR1 MDHEN and CDR2 SYDVKM. This chain's CDR3 is CASSFNIGQSSYNEQFF. CDR3 DNA: TGTGCCAGCAGTTTCAATATTGGACAGAGCTCCTACAATGAGCAGTTCTTC.